This record concerns one TCR beta chain sequence. Its antigen specificity is not known. Base quality data are lacking; no much larger clone is found one base away. Its CDR3 holds 16 amino acids, cysteine through phenylalanine. The kept DNA is CDR3 alone, 48 bases in frame from the first base. V and J are trimmed by 1 base and 2 bases, and the gene matches miss 3 bases of the junction. CDR1 and CDR2 (LGHDT, YNNKEL) derive from the germline V gene (reference sequence). The sample comes from a study of blood T cell repertoires in COVID-19 (TCRdb year 2020). Some background on the complete study: The collaborator samples originated in the United States, Italy and Spain and spanned the acute and convalescent phases of COVID-19. The prospective study material was composed of cDNA or gDNA derived from T cells, B-cell-depleted T cells, or PBMCs. The samples were drawn from two sources: the first 160 participants of the ongoing ImmuneRACE study, and over 1,000 subjects contributed by 6 global collaborators. The repertoires were released in a freely available public database meant as a resource for research on the immune response to SARS-CoV-2. Where HLA class I and class II types were available, the types were taken from metadata supplied by the sample provider, not from assay-based typing. The dataset comprised deeply sampled blood TCRbeta repertoires from subjects exposed to, actively infected with, or recovered from COVID-19. A de-identified subject ID, COVID-19 status, age in years and sex were almost always included in the sample metadata.

One collaborating source in Seattle enrolled patients while the patients were actively infected and followed the patients over time throughout the course of disease. Each collaborating institution followed its own protocols to collect whole blood in K2EDTA tubes. Collaborator samples were shipped for TCRbeta analysis as frozen whole blood, isolated PBMCs, or DNA extracted from either sample type. TCRbeta CDR3 regions were amplified from genomic DNA by means of the immunoSEQ Assay, a bias-controlled multiplex PCR. The paper's processing steps were these. Within the assay, amplification of reference gene primers was used to estimate how many nucleated cells each sample contained. Sequence reads were collapsed and filtered to measure the absolute abundance of every unique TCRbeta CDR3 rearrangement. For each sample, productive Simpson clonality was calculated as the square root of Simpson's diversity index over productive rearrangements. Entries here come from immuneACCESS through TCRdb and include only in-frame sequences with V and J called. Some clones fail to appear in such tables; in the studies checked, an unresolved V gene covers under half of the shortfall, and the cause of the remainder is unknown. For V, J and clone size, that table is used; D and trimming come from the DNA. In all, the sample holds around 480,000 clones, and more than 70% of those were seen once. Together, the top ten hold roughly 13% of the sample.

What the work shows at the level of the full study, not this receptor alone: How much clinical and demographic metadata was included differed by source and by participant, and the metadata was provided uncurated.

The chain employs TRBV3-1 (or the pseudogene TRBV3-2) and TRBJ2-1; 9 nucleotides in the junction match TRBD2. The sequencing sample was made of peripheral blood. This TCR was recovered from a woman aged 50 to 60 with COVID-19, enrolled during active disease. CDR3 loop: CASSQVQRGAYNEQFF. The nucleotides read TGTGCCAGCAGCCAAGTCCAGCGGGGGGCCTACAATGAGCAGTTCTTC.